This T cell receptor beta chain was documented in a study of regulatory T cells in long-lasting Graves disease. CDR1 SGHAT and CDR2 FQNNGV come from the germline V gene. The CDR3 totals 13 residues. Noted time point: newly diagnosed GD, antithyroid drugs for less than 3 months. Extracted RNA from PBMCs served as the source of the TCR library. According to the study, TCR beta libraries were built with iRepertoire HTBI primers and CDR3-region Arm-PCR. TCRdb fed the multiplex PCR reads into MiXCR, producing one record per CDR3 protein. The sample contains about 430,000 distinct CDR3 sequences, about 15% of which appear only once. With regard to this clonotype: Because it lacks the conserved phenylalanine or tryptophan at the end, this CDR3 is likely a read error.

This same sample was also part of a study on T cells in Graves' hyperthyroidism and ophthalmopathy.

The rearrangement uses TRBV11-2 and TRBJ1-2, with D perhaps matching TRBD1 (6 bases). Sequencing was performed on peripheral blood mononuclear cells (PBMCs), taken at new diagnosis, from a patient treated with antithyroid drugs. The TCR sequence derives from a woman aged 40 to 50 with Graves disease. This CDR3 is CASGLGQNYGYTL. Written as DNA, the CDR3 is TGTGCCAGCGGCTTAGGACAGAACTATGGCTACACCCTC.